This TCR beta chain was sequenced for a study of blood T cell repertoires in COVID-19. About the research overall: Sites across the United States, Italy and Spain contributed samples from acute and convalescent COVID-19. From T cells, B-cell-depleted T cells, or PBMCs came the material, which was cDNA or gDNA.

The V gene end was trimmed by 3 bases and the J gene end by 8 bases; junction bases not matched to a gene: 2. This CDR3 is 15 amino acids long. Germline-derived CDR1 and CDR2 are MGHRA and YSYEKL. All recovered Cohort 3 donors got two negative PCRs, got clearance, or saw symptom resolution. In the study's own analysis: Using reference gene primer amplification, nucleated cell counts were estimated. Generated by immunoSEQ multiplex PCR, the TCRdb table keeps only in-frame clones and is missing some. V and J calls plus clone size are reproduced from that table; the DNA served to infer D and trimming. The sample records roughly 250,000 clones, about 90% being singletons.

What was sequenced was PBMCs or T cells enriched from blood (not recorded which). The chain links TRBV4-1 to TRBJ2-1, with 15 nucleotides matching TRBD2. This clonotype was sampled from a woman aged 18 to 35 who had recovered from COVID-19. The CDR3 here is CASSQGLAGGDEQFF. The DNA for the CDR3 is TGCGCCAGCAGCCAGGGACTAGCGGGGGGTGATGAGCAGTTCTTC.